This T cell receptor (beta chain) was profiled in a study of cytomegalovirus exposure and HLA in healthy donors. CDR3 length: 14 amino acids. Per the germline V gene, CDR1 is WSHSY and CDR2 is SAAADI. With 7 bases clipped from V and 3 bases from J, the junction kept 8 bases outside the gene matches. Overall study results and limits: Evidence from a later analysis indicated that most CMV-associated TCR beta chains looked HLA-restricted.

Primers for the PCR totalled 60 Vbeta and 13 Jbeta. This table comes from immunoSEQ multiplex PCR, and its TCRdb copy is limited to in-frame clones, with some not included. The sample carries 100,000 to 150,000 clones, more than 80% recorded once. Concerning this clone itself: Its target is not known.

The chain has TRBV10-2 and TRBJ1-1; the match to TRBD1 covers 7 bases. Material for sequencing was PBMCs. This TCR was sampled from a man aged 35-49 years in good health and CMV-seronegative. CDR3 protein: CASTRQGVDTEAFF. CDR3 nucleotide sequence: TGCGCCAGCACTCGACAGGGAGTGGACACTGAAGCTTTCTTT.